The TCR beta chain described here comes from a study of breast tumors, draining lymph nodes, adjacent tissues. Notes on the study in general: Luminal-like breast cancer showed significantly greater tumor-nontumor repertoire similarity than basal-like breast cancer did. Tumor repertoires ranked between lymph nodes and nontumor tissue in diversity, with V and J gene preferences. Data fit most tumor T cells coming from lymph node, expanding in tumor.

Germline V gene data show CDR1 as PRHDT and CDR2 as FYEKMQ (reference sequence). The CDR3 loop spans 16 amino acids. The V segment lost 2 bases and the J segment 3 bases; nucleotides outside the gene matches: 3. Axillary draining lymph nodes of breast cancer patients supplied the node samples. TCRdb re-derived calls from the multiplex PCR reads in MiXCR, one entry per CDR3 protein. The sample gives 150,000 to 250,000 distinct CDR3 sequences, roughly 31% of which show up once; 4.3% is in the top ten. As for this clonotype: Its antigen is unknown.

This sequence originates from a female donor with breast cancer. Some clones in this sample may be carry-over from other donors' samples. The chain employs TRBV13 and TRBJ2-1; 11 bases line up with TRBD2. Sequencing was performed on axillary lymph node tissue. CDR3 protein: CASSLRGLADYNEQFF. The CDR3, as DNA: TGTGCCAGCAGCTTACGGGGACTAGCGGACTACAATGAGCAGTTCTTC.